The T cell receptor beta chain under discussion was sequenced for a study of blood T cell repertoires in COVID-19 (dated by TCRdb to the early 2020s). Broadly, across the study: The collaborator samples originated in the United States, Italy and Spain and spanned the acute and convalescent phases of COVID-19. Where HLA class I and class II types were available, the types were taken from metadata supplied by the sample provider, not from assay-based typing. The repertoires were released in a freely available public database meant as a resource for research on the immune response to SARS-CoV-2. Deeply sampled blood TCRbeta repertoires from subjects exposed to, actively infected with, or recovered from COVID-19 were included in the dataset. The prospective study material was composed of cDNA or gDNA derived from T cells, B-cell-depleted T cells, or PBMCs. Samples came from the ongoing ImmuneRACE study (first 160 participants) plus 1,254 subjects from 6 global collaborators. A de-identified subject ID, COVID-19 status, age in years and sex were almost always included in the sample metadata. The investigation overall reported the following: The quantity of clinical and demographic metadata differed by source and by participant and was supplied without curation.

Measured from the cysteine to the phenylalanine, the CDR3 is 13 residues long. Of all the DNA, just the CDR3 is kept, 39 bases in frame from base 1. V is clipped by 7 bases and J by 4 bases, and the sequence between their germline boundaries is 13 bases long. From the germline V gene, CDR1 is MNHEY and CDR2 is SVGAGI. TCRbeta CDR3 regions were amplified from genomic DNA by means of the immunoSEQ Assay, a bias-controlled multiplex PCR. Per the source publication's procedure: Nucleated cell counts per sample were estimated from amplification of reference gene primers within the assay. Sequence reads were collapsed and filtered to measure the absolute abundance of every unique TCRbeta CDR3 rearrangement. For each sample, productive Simpson clonality was calculated as the square root of Simpson's diversity index over productive rearrangements. Drawn from immuneACCESS, this table holds only the in-frame rearrangements with V and J called that TCRdb kept. Clones are partly lost; checked studies trace under half to an unresolved V gene and leave the rest unexplained. That table supplies the V and J calls and clone size; D and trimming were determined from the DNA. Within this sample are about 47,000 clones, with roughly 84% of them counted one time only. Jointly, the top ten make up roughly 1.4% of the sample.

The collaborating institutions used their own protocols to collect whole blood in K2EDTA tubes. Collaborator samples were shipped for TCRbeta analysis as frozen whole blood, isolated PBMCs, or DNA extracted from either sample type. Remarks on this clone: Its specific antigen is unknown. Base qualities are not at hand, and no much larger clone is one base apart.

The V and J genes are TRBV6-5 and TRBJ1-1; a tentative D call is TRBD1 (6 bases match). The source of this sequence is a man between 45 and 60 years old with acute or convalescent COVID-19. The sample taken for sequencing was peripheral blood. The CDR3 protein sequence reads: CASTTGLITEAFF. The nucleotide sequence reads TGTGCCAGCACTACAGGGCTGATCACTGAAGCTTTCTTT.